A single sample gave rise to the 31 T cell receptor beta chains below, sequenced in a study of cytomegalovirus exposure and HLA in healthy donors (dated by TCRdb to the late 2010s). Libraries were made using the immunoSEQ multiplex PCR assay. The multiplex PCR relied on a mix of 60 forward primers for TCR Vbeta segments and 13 reverse primers for TCR Jbeta segments. TCRdb retrieved this table from immuneACCESS and kept in-frame rearrangements only. Not all clones are present; in checked studies, unresolved V genes account for under half, and no reason is known for the remainder. The sample's records list tens of thousands of clones. The ten largest make up approximately 15% of the sample. The sample taken for sequencing was PBMCs. The receptors derive from a man aged 50 to 59 in good health and CMV-seropositive.

The rearrangement joins TRBV9 to TRBJ2-7, with 8 nucleotides matching TRBD2. Per the germline V gene, CDR1 is SGDLS and CDR2 is YYNGEE. The CDR3 is made up of 15 amino acids. J gave up 7 bases and V 3 bases, and 12 bases lay outside the gene matches. The CDR3 sequence is CASSAQAGVTGEQYF. The CDR3 DNA follows: TGTGCCAGCAGCGCCCAAGCGGGAGTCACGGGTGAGCAGTACTTC.

The rearrangement uses TRBV6-5 and TRBJ1-3; TRBD1 is a possible D gene (5 bases). Germline V gives CDR1 MNHEY, CDR2 SVGAGI. This CDR3 contains 15 residues. Trimming left V 3 bases short and J 2 bases short, with 11 bases between. The CDR3 region has the DNA TGTGCCAGCAGTTATCAGGGTTTACCTGGAAACACCATATATTTT. This gives the protein CASSYQGLPGNTIYF.

The chain has TRBV6-5 and TRBJ1-5, with 7 bases aligning to TRBD1. Germline V gene sequence: CDR1 MNHEY, CDR2 SVGAGI. V was clipped by 8 bases and J by 0 bases; unmatched bases: 4. This CDR3 spans 14 amino acids. The CDR3 is CASWTGYSNQPQHF. In nucleotides, the CDR3 is TGTGCCAGCTGGACAGGCTATAGCAATCAGCCCCAGCATTTT.

V is TRBV30 and J is TRBJ2-6, with TRBD1 matching 7 bases. The ends lost 0 bases at V and 0 bases at J; junction bases unmatched: 8. CDR3 length equals 18 residues. Germline values: CDR1 GTSNPN, CDR2 SVGIG (reference sequence). CDR3: CAWSVEGAIGSGANVLTF. The CDR3 DNA sequence: TGTGCCTGGAGTGTAGAGGGGGCGATAGGCTCTGGGGCCAACGTCCTGACTTTC.

The rearrangement links TRBV4-2 to TRBJ1-1; possibly TRBD1 for D (6 bases). This CDR3 spans 14 amino acids. Germline values: CDR1 LGHNA, CDR2 YNFKEQ. Trimming left V 4 bases short and J 0 bases short, with 9 bases between. Here the CDR3 DNA reads TGTGCCAGCAGCCCGACAGGTATGAACACTGAAGCTTTCTTT. It yields the protein CASSPTGMNTEAFF.

The genes are TRBV15 and TRBJ2-5; 7 bases fit TRBD2. Germline values: CDR1 LNHNV, CDR2 YYDKDF (reference sequence). This CDR3 spans 13 amino acids. Germline trimming cut 6 bases from V and 4 bases from J; bases unmatched to any gene: 5. The CDR3 spells CATRTVAGETQYF. CDR3 sequence (DNA): TGTGCCACCAGGACGGTAGCGGGAGAGACCCAGTACTTC.

The chain recombines TRBV18 with TRBJ1-5, with 9 bases fitting TRBD1. Germline CDR1 is KGHSH and CDR2 is LQKENI. Trimming took 3 bases from V and 6 from J; bases not matched to a gene: 9. The CDR3 covers 16 residues. The CDR3 region has the DNA TGTGCCAGCTCACCCACACCGGGACAGGGAGGTCAGCCCCAGCATTTT. Its protein product is CASSPTPGQGGQPQHF. The full variable domain, completed using reference TRBV18 and TRBJ1-5, is NAGVMQNPRHLVRRRGQEARLRCSPMKGHSHVYWYRQLPEEGLKFMVYLQKENIIDESGMPKERFSAEFPKEGPSILRIQQVVRGDSAAYFCASSPTPGQGGQPQHFGDGTRLSIL.

The V and J genes are TRBV7-2 and TRBJ1-1; D is undetermined. The CDR3 runs to 14 residues. Looked up from germline, CDR1 is SGHTA and CDR2 is FQGNSA. Trimming cost V 3 bases and J 0 bases, with 8 bases left between them. As DNA, the CDR3 is TGTGCCAGCAGCTTGAGTCTGTTGAACACTGAAGCTTTCTTT. It translates to CASSLSLLNTEAFF.

CDR3 DNA: TGCGCCAGCAGCTTGGGACAGCCTAATGAAAAACTGTTTTTT. This gives the protein CASSLGQPNEKLFF. V and J are TRBV5-1 and TRBJ1-4; possible D gene TRBD1, 5 bases. This CDR3 region has 14 residues. V was pared by 0 bases and J by 3 bases, with 6 bases between. Germline CDR1 and CDR2: SGHRS and YFSETQ.

The V and J genes are TRBV7-2 and TRBJ2-5; 12 nucleotides line up with TRBD2. The V and J ends lost 5 bases and 4 bases, in that order; junction bases with no gene match: 5. The CDR3 loop spans 15 amino acids. Per the germline V gene, CDR1 is SGHTA and CDR2 is FQGNSA. CDR3 in amino acids: CASSHGTSGPETQYF. The CDR3 DNA follows: TGTGCCAGCAGCCACGGGACTAGCGGGCCAGAGACCCAGTACTTC.

As to this clone: At one boundary the junction diverges from the germline segment, which might be a read error. This chain joins TRBV7-7 and TRBJ2-1, with D possibly matching TRBD1 (6 bases). This CDR3 comprises 13 residues. Germline assignment: CDR1 SSHAT and CDR2 FNYEAQ (reference sequence). CDR3 sequence reads: CASSLTGYDEQFF. As DNA, the CDR3 is TGTGCTAGCAGCTTGACAGGTTACGATGAGCAGTTCTTC.

The V and J genes are TRBV30 and TRBJ2-1; 11 nucleotides match TRBD2. J was trimmed by 4 bases and V by 2 bases; bases with no gene match: 7. Germline CDR1 is GTSNPN and CDR2 is SVGIG (reference sequence). This CDR3 has 16 residues. The CDR3 protein is CAWSIFGTSGYNEQFF. The DNA for the CDR3 is TGTGCCTGGAGTATTTTCGGGACTAGCGGTTACAATGAGCAGTTCTTC.

The rearrangement links TRBV5-4 to TRBJ2-5; 9 bases line up with TRBD1. Trimming removed 4 bases from V and 5 bases from J; junction bases left unmatched: 15. This CDR3 contains 17 residues. In germline, CDR1 is SGHNT, CDR2 YYREEE (reference sequence). The CDR3 bases are TGTGCCAGCAGCCCCACTGGGGGGACAGGGAATTCCGAGACCCAGTACTTC. Amino acids: CASSPTGGTGNSETQYF.

V gene TRBV9 combines with J gene TRBJ1-2, with D unclear. Germline-derived CDR1 and CDR2 are SGDLS and YYNGEE. V lost 0 bases and J lost 0, with 9 bases in between. This CDR3 comprises 15 residues. The CDR3 loop reads CASSVGTVPNYGYTF. DNA for the CDR3: TGTGCCAGCAGCGTAGGTACTGTCCCTAACTATGGCTACACCTTC.

The rearrangement links TRBV5-4 to TRBJ1-2; D remains ambiguous. The CDR3 sequence is 12 residues long. V was shortened by 4 bases and J by 4 bases, with 8 bases between the two germline ends. Germline CDR1 reads SGHNT; CDR2 reads YYREEE (reference sequence). The CDR3 region is CASSREPYGYTF. In DNA form, the CDR3 reads TGTGCCAGCAGCCGCGAACCCTATGGCTACACCTTC.

This sequence joins TRBV7-2 and TRBJ1-1, with unresolved D. Germline CDR1 reads SGHTA; CDR2 reads FQGNSA. Trimming left V 3 bases short and J 1 base short, with 6 bases between. The CDR3 runs 13 residues. CDR3 residues: CASSFTENTEAFF. CDR3 in DNA: TGTGCCAGCAGCTTTACAGAGAACACTGAAGCTTTCTTT. Full variable domain (remainder filled in from reference TRBV7-2 and TRBJ1-1): GAGVSQSPSNKVTEKGKDVELRCDPISGHTALYWYRQSLGQGLEFLIYFQGNSAPDKSGLPSDRFSAERTGGSVSTLTIQRTQQEDSAVYLCASSFTENTEAFFGQGTRLTVV.

The rearrangement uses TRBV30 and TRBJ1-2, with 7 bases that match TRBD1. Germline V gene sequence: CDR1 GTSNPN, CDR2 SVGIG (reference sequence). After removal of 2 bases from V and 8 bases from J, the junction contained 5 bases not matched to a gene. The CDR3 runs to 12 residues. DNA for the CDR3: TGTGCCTGGAGTTCGACAGGGATCGGCTACACCTTC. Translated: CAWSSTGIGYTF.

The chain employs TRBV6-5 and TRBJ2-7; possible D gene TRBD2, 5 bases. The CDR3 sequence is 14 residues long. The V gene's germline CDR1 is MNHEY and CDR2 SVGAGI. V dropped 8 bases and J dropped 5 bases, with 19 bases sitting between them. CDR3 nucleotide sequence: TGTGCCAGCGCCAAGAGAGGGTACAACGACGAGCAGTACGTC. It encodes CASAKRGYNDEQYV.

J is TRBJ1-2 and V is TRBV4-1, with TRBD1 matching 8 bases. Germline CDR1 MGHRA, CDR2 YSYEKL. This CDR3 region has 17 residues. J was trimmed by 1 base and V by 3 bases; bases with no gene match: 10. As DNA, the CDR3 is TGCGCCAGCAGCCATACGCGTGGGGGACAGGTTAACTATGGCTACACCTTC. Its translation is CASSHTRGGQVNYGYTF.

This sequence joins TRBV7-9 and TRBJ2-5; 12 positions agree with TRBD2. The length of the CDR3 is 16 residues. Germline V gene lookup returns CDR1 SEHNR and CDR2 FQNEAQ (reference sequence). V shed 5 bases, J shed 2 bases, and the junction held 6 bases outside the gene matches. The CDR3 here is CASSARLAGVQETQYF. The CDR3 region has the DNA TGTGCCAGCAGCGCCAGACTAGCGGGAGTACAAGAGACCCAGTACTTC.

J is TRBJ2-7 and V is TRBV11-2; 7 bases are a match to TRBD1. Germline-derived CDR1 and CDR2 are SGHAT and FQNNGV. Trimming cost V 5 bases and J 4 bases; bases outside gene matches: 5. The CDR3 totals 13 residues. The CDR3 nucleotides read TGTGCCAGCAGCCGGGACAGCCTTTACGAGCAGTACGTC. Protein product: CASSRDSLYEQYV.

V and J are TRBV6-1 and TRBJ1-1, with D perhaps TRBD1 (6 bases). This CDR3 region has 13 residues. CDR1 and CDR2 from the germline V gene are MNHNS and SASEGT. Trimming stripped 11 bases from V and 1 base from J, with 14 bases between. The CDR3 sequence: CAVGGRRNTEAFF. In nucleotides, the CDR3 is TGTGCCGTGGGGGGGCGGAGGAACACTGAAGCTTTCTTT.

The genes are TRBV7-9 and TRBJ2-4; 7 nucleotides match TRBD1. The germline gives CDR1 SEHNR, CDR2 FQNEAQ (reference sequence). The V gene end was trimmed by 1 base and the J gene end by 7 bases; junction bases not matched to a gene: 4. This CDR3 contains 14 residues. DNA of the CDR3: TGTGCCAGCAGCTTAGAGGACAGGCAGAACATTCAGTACTTC. It codes for CASSLEDRQNIQYF.

The chain couples TRBV5-1 to TRBJ1-3; tentatively, D is TRBD1 (5 bases). Germline CDR1 is SGHRS and CDR2 is YFSETQ. The CDR3 is 17 amino acids. Trimming removed 1 base from V and 0 bases from J, with 14 bases in between. The CDR3 DNA reads as TGCGCCAGCAGCTTGAACTCTGGTCAGGGCTCTGGAAACACCATATATTTT. This encodes CASSLNSGQGSGNTIYF.

The chain is built from TRBV30 and TRBJ1-2; 7 bases line up with TRBD1. V lost 5 bases and J lost 10; bases outside the gene matches: 10. Germline V gene sequence: CDR1 GTSNPN, CDR2 SVGIG (reference sequence). CDR3 length: 12 amino acids. In nucleotides, the CDR3 is TGTGCCTGGGGACAGGCTGTGTCTGACTACACCTTC. Translation: CAWGQAVSDYTF.

This rearrangement joins TRBV30 to TRBJ2-5; D is unclear. Germline V gene sequence: CDR1 GTSNPN, CDR2 SVGIG (reference sequence). This CDR3 is 14 amino acids long. V was shortened by 3 bases and J by 1 base, with 12 bases between the two germline ends. The CDR3 sequence: CAWSLRLTQETQYF. The CDR3, as DNA: TGTGCCTGGAGCCTTAGACTGACCCAAGAGACCCAGTACTTC.

This chain connects TRBV10-1 to TRBJ2-7; 8 nucleotides agree with TRBD2. There are 15 residues in the CDR3. CDR1 WNHNN and CDR2 SYGVQD come from the germline V gene (reference sequence). Trimming at V came to 6 bases and at J to 3 bases, leaving 10 bases not matched to a gene. In DNA, the CDR3 is TGCGCCAGCAGAAGACCAGCGGGAGCATTCTACGAGCAGTACGTC. This codes for CASRRPAGAFYEQYV.

V is TRBV5-4 and J is TRBJ2-7; 13 bases agree with TRBD2. This CDR3 comprises 15 residues. The V gene's germline CDR1 is SGHNT and CDR2 YYREEE (reference sequence). The junction had 5 bases not matched to a gene; V was cut back by 4 bases and J by 4 bases. The CDR3 DNA follows: TGTGCCAGCAGCCCCCGGACTAGCGGGAGATACGAGCAGTACTTC. Translation gives CASSPRTSGRYEQYF.

The chain carries TRBV29-1 and TRBJ2-5, with D perhaps TRBD2 (5 bases). The CDR3 sequence is 12 residues long. CDR1 and CDR2 from the germline V gene are SQVTM and ANQGSEA. V was shortened by 3 bases and J by 0 bases, with 5 bases between the two germline ends. CDR3 coding DNA: TGCAGCGTTGAGACTAACCAAGAGACCCAGTACTTC. It codes for CSVETNQETQYF. The variable domain in full, with the rest retrieved from reference TRBV29-1 and TRBJ2-5, is SAVISQKPSRDICQRGTSLTIQCQVDSQVTMMFWYRQQPGQSLTLIATANQGSEATYESGFVIDKFPISRPNLTFSTLTVSNMSPEDSSIYLCSVETNQETQYFGPGTRLLVL.

V usage is TRBV7-9 and J usage is TRBJ2-1, with 7 bases fitting TRBD2. The CDR3 has 15 amino acids. Germline CDR1 SEHNR, CDR2 FQNEAQ (reference sequence). Trimming took 4 bases from V and 1 from J; bases not matched to a gene: 4. CDR3 sequence reads: CASSSSGTSYNEQFF. CDR3 DNA sequence: TGTGCCAGCAGCTCTAGCGGCACTTCCTACAATGAGCAGTTCTTC.

V gene TRBV28 combines with J gene TRBJ2-7, with TRBD1 identical over 8 bases. Germline V lookup: CDR1 MDHEN, CDR2 SYDVKM. V dropped 5 bases and J dropped 5; count of bases not matched to a gene: 2. The CDR3 runs to 12 residues. For the CDR3, the DNA is TGTGCCAGCAGTCTGGACAGGGACGAGCAGTACGTC. Residues: CASSLDRDEQYV.